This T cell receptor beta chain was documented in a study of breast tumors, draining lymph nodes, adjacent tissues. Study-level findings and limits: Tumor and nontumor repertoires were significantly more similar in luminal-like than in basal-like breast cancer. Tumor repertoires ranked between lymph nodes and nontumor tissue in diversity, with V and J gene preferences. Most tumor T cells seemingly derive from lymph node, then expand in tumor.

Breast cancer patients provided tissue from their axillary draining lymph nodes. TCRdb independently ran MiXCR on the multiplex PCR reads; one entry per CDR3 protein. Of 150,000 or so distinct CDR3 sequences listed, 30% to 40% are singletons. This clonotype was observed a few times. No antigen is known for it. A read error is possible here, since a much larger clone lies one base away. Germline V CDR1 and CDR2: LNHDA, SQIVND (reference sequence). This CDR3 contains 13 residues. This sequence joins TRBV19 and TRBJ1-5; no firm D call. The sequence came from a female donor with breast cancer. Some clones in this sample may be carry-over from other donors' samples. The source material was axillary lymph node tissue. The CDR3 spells CACSIRRDQPQHF. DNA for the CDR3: TGTGCCTGTAGTATACGCCGAGATCAGCCCCAGCATTTT.